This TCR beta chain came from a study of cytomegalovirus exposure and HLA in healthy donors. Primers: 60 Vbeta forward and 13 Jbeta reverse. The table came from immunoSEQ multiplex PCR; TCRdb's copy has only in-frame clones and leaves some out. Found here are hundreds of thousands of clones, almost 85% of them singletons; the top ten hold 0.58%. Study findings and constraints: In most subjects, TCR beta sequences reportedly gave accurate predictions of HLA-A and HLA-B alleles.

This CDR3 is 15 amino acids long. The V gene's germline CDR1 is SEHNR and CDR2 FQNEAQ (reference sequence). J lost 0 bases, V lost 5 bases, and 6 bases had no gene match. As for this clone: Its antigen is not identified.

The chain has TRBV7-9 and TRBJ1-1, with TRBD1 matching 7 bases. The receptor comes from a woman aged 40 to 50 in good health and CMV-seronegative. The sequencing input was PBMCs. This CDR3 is CASSSHGTVNTEAFF. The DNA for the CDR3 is TGTGCCAGCAGCAGCCATGGGACAGTGAACACTGAAGCTTTCTTT.